This TCR beta chain was identified during a study of blood T cells in healthy people across ages. The CDR3 covers 16 residues. Germline loops: CDR1 LGHDT, CDR2 YNNKEL (reference sequence). The V gene lost 4 bases and the J gene lost 5 bases, with 17 bases spanning the gap. Regarding this clonotype: What it recognizes is unknown.

General study results and limits: PBMCs left unsorted prevented a conclusive naive versus antigen-experienced comparison. TCR beta diversity per million T cells fell roughly linearly with age.

The use of a sample-barcoded 5' primer and a J-beta primer mix characterized a second PCR of roughly 6 to 11 cycles. Each cDNA molecule was tagged by a template-switch adaptor that had 12 random nucleotides. TCRdb redid the calling of the 5' RACE reads with MiXCR, one entry per CDR3 protein. The table includes some 730,000 distinct CDR3 sequences, about 20% detected once. Sequenced input: blood. This TCR was recovered from a man between 65 and 80 years old in good health. The rearrangement links TRBV3-1 to TRBJ1-4; D unclear. Written as DNA, the CDR3 is TGTGCCAGCAGCCCCTTCGGGAGGCAGGCCAATGAAAAACTGTTTTTT. It codes for CASSPFGRQANEKLFF. The full variable domain, with the rest looked up from reference TRBV3-1 and TRBJ1-4, is DTAVSQTPKYLVTQMGNDKSIKCEQNLGHDTMYWYKQDSKKFLKIMFSYNNKELIINETVPNRFSPKSPDKAHLNLHINSLELGDSAVYFCASSPFGRQANEKLFFGSGTQLSVL.